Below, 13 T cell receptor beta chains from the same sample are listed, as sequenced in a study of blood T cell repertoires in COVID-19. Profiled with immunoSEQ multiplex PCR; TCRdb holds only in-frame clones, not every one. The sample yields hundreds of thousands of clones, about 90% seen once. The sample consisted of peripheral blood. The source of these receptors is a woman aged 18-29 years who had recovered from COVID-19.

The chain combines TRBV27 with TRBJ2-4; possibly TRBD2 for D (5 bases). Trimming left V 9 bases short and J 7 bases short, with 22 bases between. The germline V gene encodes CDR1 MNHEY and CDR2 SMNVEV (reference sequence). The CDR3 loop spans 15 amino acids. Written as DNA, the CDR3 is TGTGCCAGTCGGGATCGGCCGAGCCCTAGCAACATTCAGTACTTC. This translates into CASRDRPSPSNIQYF.

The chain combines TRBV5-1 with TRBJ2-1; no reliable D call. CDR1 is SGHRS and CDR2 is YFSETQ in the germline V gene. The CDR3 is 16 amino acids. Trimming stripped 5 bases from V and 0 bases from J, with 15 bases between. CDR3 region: CASRGSTAPSYNEQFF. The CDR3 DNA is TGCGCCAGCAGAGGTAGCACTGCCCCCTCCTACAATGAGCAGTTCTTC.

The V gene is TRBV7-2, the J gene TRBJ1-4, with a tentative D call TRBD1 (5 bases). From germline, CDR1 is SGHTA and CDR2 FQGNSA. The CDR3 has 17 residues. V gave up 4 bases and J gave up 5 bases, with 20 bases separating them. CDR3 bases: TGTGCCAGCAGCTCCCTTGAGTTTGGGACTCTCAATGAAAAACTGTTTTTT. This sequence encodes CASSSLEFGTLNEKLFF.

The CDR3 sequence is CASSSPGGNPYGNTEAFF. The CDR3 DNA reads TGTGCCAGCAGCTCACCAGGAGGCAACCCGTATGGGAACACTGAAGCTTTCTTT. The chain combines TRBV7-9 with TRBJ1-1; the D is unclear. The V gene's germline CDR1 is SEHNR and CDR2 FQNEAQ (reference sequence). V gave up 4 bases and J gave up 1 base, with 22 bases separating them. The CDR3 consists of 18 residues.

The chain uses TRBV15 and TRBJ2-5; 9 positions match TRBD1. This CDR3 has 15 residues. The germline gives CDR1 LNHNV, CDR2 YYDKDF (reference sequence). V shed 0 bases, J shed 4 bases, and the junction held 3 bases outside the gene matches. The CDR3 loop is CATSRDRTGAETQYF. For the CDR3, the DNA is TGTGCCACCAGCAGAGATAGGACAGGGGCAGAGACCCAGTACTTC. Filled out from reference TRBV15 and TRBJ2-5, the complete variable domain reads DAMVIQNPRYQVTQFGKPVTLSCSQTLNHNVMYWYQQKSSQAPKLLFHYYDKDFNNEADTPDNFQSRRPNTSFCFLDIRSPGLGDTAMYLCATSRDRTGAETQYFGPGTRLLVL.

The CDR3 here is CARSLKGDREKLFF. The CDR3 nucleotides are TGTGCCAGAAGCTTGAAAGGGGATAGGGAAAAACTGTTTTTT. The gene calls are TRBV5-3 and TRBJ1-4; D is possibly TRBD1 (5 bases). TRBV5-3 is designated an ORF whose function remains uncertain. This CDR3 region has 14 residues. Trimming shortened V by 1 base and J by 8 bases, and 12 bases separated the two germline ends.

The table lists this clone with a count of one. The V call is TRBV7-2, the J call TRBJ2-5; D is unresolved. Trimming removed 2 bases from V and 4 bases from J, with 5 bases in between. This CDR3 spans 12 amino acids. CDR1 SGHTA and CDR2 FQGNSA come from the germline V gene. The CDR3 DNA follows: TGTGCCAGCAGCTTAATTCGAGAGACCCAGTACTTC. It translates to CASSLIRETQYF.

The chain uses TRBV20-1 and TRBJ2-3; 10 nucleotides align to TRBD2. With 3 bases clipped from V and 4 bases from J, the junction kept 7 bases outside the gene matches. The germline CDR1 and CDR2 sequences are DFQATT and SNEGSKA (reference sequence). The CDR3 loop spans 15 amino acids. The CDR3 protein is CSASRGLAGADTQYF. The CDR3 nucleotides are TGCAGTGCTAGTCGGGGCCTAGCGGGAGCAGATACGCAGTATTTT.

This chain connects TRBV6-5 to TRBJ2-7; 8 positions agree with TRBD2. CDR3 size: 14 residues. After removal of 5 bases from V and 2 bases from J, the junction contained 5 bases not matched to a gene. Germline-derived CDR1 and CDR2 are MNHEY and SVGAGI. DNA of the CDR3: TGTGCCAGCAGTAGCGGGAGTAGCCCCTACGAGCAGTACGTC. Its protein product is CASSSGSSPYEQYV.

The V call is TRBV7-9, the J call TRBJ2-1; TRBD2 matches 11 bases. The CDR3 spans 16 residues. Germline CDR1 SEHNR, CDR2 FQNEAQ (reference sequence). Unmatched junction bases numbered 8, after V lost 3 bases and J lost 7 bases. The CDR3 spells CASSFLAGGMSNEQFF. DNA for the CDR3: TGTGCCAGCAGCTTTTTAGCGGGAGGGATGAGTAATGAGCAGTTCTTC. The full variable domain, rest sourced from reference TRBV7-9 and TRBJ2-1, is DTGVSQNPRHKITKRGQNVTFRCDPISEHNRLYWYRQTLGQGPEFLTYFQNEAQLEKSRLLSDRFSAERPKGSFSTLEIQRTEQGDSAMYLCASSFLAGGMSNEQFFGPGTRLTVL.

DNA for the CDR3: TGTGCTAGTGGTGCGGGACTGACGTTTGGAAACACCATATATTTT. Protein: CASGAGLTFGNTIYF. This chain joins TRBV12-5 and TRBJ1-3, with D possibly TRBD1 on 5 matching bases. V was trimmed by 5 bases and J by 3 bases, leaving 14 bases between them. This CDR3 is 15 amino acids long. Germline values: CDR1 LGHNT, CDR2 FRNRAP.

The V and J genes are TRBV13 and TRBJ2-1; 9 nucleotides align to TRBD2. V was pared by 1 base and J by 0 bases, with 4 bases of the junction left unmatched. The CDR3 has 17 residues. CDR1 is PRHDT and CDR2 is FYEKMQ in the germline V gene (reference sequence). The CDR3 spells CASSLVSGRSSYNEQFF. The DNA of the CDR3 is TGTGCCAGCAGCTTAGTAAGCGGGAGGAGCTCCTACAATGAGCAGTTCTTC.

DNA of the CDR3: TGTGCCACGGGAGAGGGGATTGAGCAGTACGTC. This codes for CATGEGIEQYV. The V gene is TRBV10-3, the J gene TRBJ2-7, with a tentative D call TRBD2 (6 bases). The germline V and J ends were trimmed by 10 bases and 7 bases, with 14 bases remaining between them. CDR3 size: 11 residues. Germline V gene lookup returns CDR1 ENHRY and CDR2 SYGVKD.